The 13 T cell receptor beta chains presented below share a single source sample, sequenced in a study of T cells in Graves' hyperthyroidism and ophthalmopathy. TCR beta CDR3 sequences were amplified from RNA transcripts. During a first-round RT-PCR of the TCR CDR3, the HTBI primer set was used. MiXCR, run by TCRdb on the multiplex PCR reads, gives a single entry per CDR3 protein. The sample lists 650,000 to 850,000 distinct CDR3 sequences, 18% occurring once. Source material: blood. Receptors originate from a woman in her 50s with Graves' hyperthyroidism that later progressed to Graves' ophthalmopathy.

The table lists this clonotype with many counts. This sequence joins TRBV5-5 and TRBJ2-3; D uncertain. V gave up 4 bases and J gave up 5 bases, with 11 bases separating them. Germline CDR1 reads SGHKS; CDR2 reads YYEKEE (reference sequence). The CDR3 has 13 residues. The CDR3 DNA follows: TGTGCCAGCAGCCCAGCGCTTGGAGATACGCAGTATTTT. It translates to CASSPALGDTQYF.

This clonotype appeared a few times. This sequence joins TRBV12-5 and TRBJ2-5; TRBD1 might be the D (6 bases). The CDR3 loop spans 16 amino acids. Trimming cost V 6 bases and J 5 bases, with 22 bases left between them. In germline, CDR1 is LGHNT, CDR2 FRNRAP. CDR3 sequence (DNA): TGTGCTAGTGGCAGAGTGGGGGCCTTTCCTGGGGAGACCCAGTACTTC. As protein: CASGRVGAFPGETQYF.

This clonotype has at least ten counts. This chain joins TRBV6-1 and TRBJ2-1; 8 bases are shared with TRBD2. CDR3 length: 17 amino acids. The junction had 13 bases not matched to a gene; V was cut back by 5 bases and J by 4 bases. Germline CDR1 MNHNS, CDR2 SASEGT. CDR3 sequence reads: CASSYSGTRGSYNEQFF. The CDR3 DNA is TGTGCCAGCAGTTATTCCGGGACTAGAGGATCTTACAATGAGCAGTTCTTC.

This clonotype has a handful of counts. The chain links TRBV20-1 to TRBJ1-1, with 11 positions matching TRBD1. This CDR3 contains 15 residues. Trimming removed 1 base from V and 6 bases from J; junction bases left unmatched: 7. Germline V gives CDR1 DFQATT, CDR2 SNEGSKA (reference sequence). DNA of the CDR3: TGCAGTGCTAGAGCCGGGACAGGGGGTTTCGCTGAAGCTTTCTTT. As protein: CSARAGTGGFAEAFF.

This clonotype was observed a handful of times. The chain joins TRBV5-6 to TRBJ1-1; no clear D. The CDR3 covers 14 residues. V lost 2 bases and J lost 3, with 11 bases in between. Germline V gives CDR1 SGHDT, CDR2 YYEEEE. For the CDR3, the DNA is TGTGCCAGCAGCTTAATTCCTCTTGACACTGAAGCTTTCTTT. Translating it yields CASSLIPLDTEAFF.

The genes are TRBV4-1 and TRBJ2-1; D possibly corresponds to TRBD2 (6 bases). The J call may be in error: the DNA end matches TRBJ2-7 better. There are 15 residues in the CDR3. Germline V CDR1 and CDR2: MGHRA, YSYEKL. The CDR3 DNA reads as TGCGCCAGCAGCCATCTGAGCGGGCTCCACAATGAGCAGTACTTC. Translated, it gives CASSHLSGLHNEQYF.

This sequence joins TRBV20-1 and TRBJ1-5; TRBD1 might be the D (5 bases). The CDR3 is 15 residues long. Germline V gives CDR1 DFQATT, CDR2 SNEGSKA (reference sequence). The V end lost 0 bases, the J end lost 6 bases, and 15 bases lay between the germline ends. CDR3 coding DNA: TGCAGTGCTAGAGAGGGGCCCTGGCGAGGTCAGCCCCAGCATTTT. Translating it yields CSAREGPWRGQPQHF.

This clonotype has at least ten counts. The chain carries TRBV2 and TRBJ2-7; 7 bases match TRBD1. The length of the CDR3 is 13 residues. Germline V gives CDR1 SNHLY, CDR2 FYNNEI. Losses at the gene ends were 7 bases for V and 3 bases for J; bases not matched to a gene: 6. The CDR3 bases are TGTGCCAGCACCATAGACAGGGACTACGAGCAGTACTTC. Translation gives CASTIDRDYEQYF. The full variable domain, completed using reference TRBV2 and TRBJ2-7, is EPEVTQTPSHQVTQMGQEVILRCVPISNHLYFYWYRQILGQKVEFLVSFYNNEISEKSEIFDDQFSVERPDGSNFTLKIRSTKLEDSAMYFCASTIDRDYEQYFGPGTRLTVT.

This clonotype was recorded at least ten times. The chain recombines TRBV2 with TRBJ2-2; a possible D gene is TRBD1 (7 bases). The germline gives CDR1 SNHLY, CDR2 FYNNEI. This CDR3 contains 15 residues. Trimming took 2 bases from V and 6 from J, leaving 13 bases between them. CDR3 amino acids: CASSEQGGYAGELFF. The CDR3 DNA sequence: TGTGCCAGCAGTGAACAGGGGGGCTACGCCGGGGAGCTGTTTTTT.

This clonotype was picked up a small number of times. The chain carries TRBV5-4 and TRBJ1-6; 9 nucleotides line up with TRBD1. CDR1 is SGHNT, CDR2 YYREEE, per germline (reference sequence). The CDR3 has 17 amino acids. The V segment lost 4 bases and the J segment 10 bases; nucleotides outside the gene matches: 15. In DNA, the CDR3 is TGTGCCAGCAGCGCTACCCCACAACAGGGGGCCATCTCACCCCTCCACTTT. Amino acids: CASSATPQQGAISPLHF.

The V call is TRBV2, the J call TRBJ2-3; D ambiguous. The germline V gene has CDR1 SNHLY and CDR2 FYNNEI. The CDR3 is 16 residues long. V was cut by 3 bases and J by 5 bases, with 18 bases left in between. Written as DNA, the CDR3 is TGTGCCAGCAGTGAGTTATTATCGTCGGTTGGAGATACGCAGTATTTT. This codes for CASSELLSSVGDTQYF.

This chain connects TRBV19 to TRBJ2-5; TRBD2 aligns across 7 bases. Germline assignment: CDR1 LNHDA and CDR2 SQIVND (reference sequence). The CDR3 spans 17 residues. V lost 2 bases to trimming and J lost 3 bases; unmatched junction nucleotides: 12. CDR3 in amino acids: CASSIMGTSVTKETQYF. In DNA, the CDR3 is TGTGCCAGTAGTATAATGGGTACTAGCGTGACGAAAGAGACCCAGTACTTC.

This clonotype was found many times. The gene calls are TRBV20-1 and TRBJ2-7; tentatively, D is TRBD1 (7 bases). V lost 7 bases and J 3 bases, leaving 19 bases between the germline ends. CDR3 length equals 14 residues. Germline CDR1 is DFQATT and CDR2 is SNEGSKA (reference sequence). In DNA, the CDR3 is TGCAGTGGTCAGGGGGTAGCGGAGATCTACGAGCAGTACTTC. It translates to CSGQGVAEIYEQYF.